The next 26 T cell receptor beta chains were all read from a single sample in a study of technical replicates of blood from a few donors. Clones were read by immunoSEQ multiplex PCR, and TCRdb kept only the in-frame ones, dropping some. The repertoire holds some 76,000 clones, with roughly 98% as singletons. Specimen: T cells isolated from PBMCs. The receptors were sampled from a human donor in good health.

As DNA, the CDR3 is TGTGCCAGCAGCGTAGGACAGGATAATCAGCCCCAGCATTTT. Amino acid sequence: CASSVGQDNQPQHF. The chain is built from TRBV9 and TRBJ1-5; maybe TRBD1 (6 bases). The CDR3 length is 14 residues. Germline-derived CDR1 and CDR2 are SGDLS and YYNGEE. Trimming cost V 0 bases and J 4 bases, with 8 bases left between them.

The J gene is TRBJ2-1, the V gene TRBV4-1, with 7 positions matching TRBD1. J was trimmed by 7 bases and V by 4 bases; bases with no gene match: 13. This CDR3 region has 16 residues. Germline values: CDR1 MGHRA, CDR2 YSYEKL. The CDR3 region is CASSRPTGPVGNEQFF. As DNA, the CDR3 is TGCGCCAGCAGCCGACCGACAGGGCCGGTGGGTAATGAGCAGTTCTTC.

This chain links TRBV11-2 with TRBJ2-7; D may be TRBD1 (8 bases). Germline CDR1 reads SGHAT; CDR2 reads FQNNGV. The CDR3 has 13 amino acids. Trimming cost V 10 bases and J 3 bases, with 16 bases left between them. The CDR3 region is CANGGTGGYEQYF. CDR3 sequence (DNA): TGTGCCAACGGGGGGACAGGTGGCTACGAGCAGTACTTC.

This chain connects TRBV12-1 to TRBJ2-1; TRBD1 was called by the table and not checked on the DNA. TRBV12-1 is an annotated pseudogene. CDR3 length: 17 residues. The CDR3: CASSFPQQGLRDNEQFF. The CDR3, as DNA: TGTGCCAGCAGCTTTCCCCAACAGGGGTTAAGGGACAATGAGCAGTTCTTC.

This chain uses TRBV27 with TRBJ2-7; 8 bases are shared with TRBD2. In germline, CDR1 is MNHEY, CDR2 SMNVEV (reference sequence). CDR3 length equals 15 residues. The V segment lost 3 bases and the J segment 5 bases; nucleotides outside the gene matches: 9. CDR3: CASSFGLAGVHEQYF. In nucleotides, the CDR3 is TGTGCCAGCAGTTTCGGGCTAGCGGGTGTCCACGAGCAGTACTTC.

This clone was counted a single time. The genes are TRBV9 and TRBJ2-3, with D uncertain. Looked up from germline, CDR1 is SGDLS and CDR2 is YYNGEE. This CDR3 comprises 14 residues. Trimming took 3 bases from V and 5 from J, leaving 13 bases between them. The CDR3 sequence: CASSAGIVVDTQYF. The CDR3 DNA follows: TGTGCCAGCAGCGCCGGTATCGTGGTAGATACGCAGTATTTT.

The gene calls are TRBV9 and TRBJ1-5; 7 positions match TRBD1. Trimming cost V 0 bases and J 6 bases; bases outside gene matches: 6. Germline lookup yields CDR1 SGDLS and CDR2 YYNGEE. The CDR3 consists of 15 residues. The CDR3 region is CASSVGDSATQPQHF. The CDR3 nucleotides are TGTGCCAGCAGCGTAGGGGACAGTGCCACTCAGCCCCAGCATTTT.

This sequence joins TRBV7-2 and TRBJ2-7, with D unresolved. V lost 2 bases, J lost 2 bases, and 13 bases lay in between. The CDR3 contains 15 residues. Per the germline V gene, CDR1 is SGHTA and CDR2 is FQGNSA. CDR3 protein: CASSLSALPTYEQYF. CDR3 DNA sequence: TGTGCCAGCAGCTTATCGGCACTACCCACCTACGAGCAGTACTTC.

CDR3 DNA: TGTGCCAGCAGCCAAGTCGACTCTGCCGGCGGATCCTACGAGCAGTACTTC. It yields the protein CASSQVDSAGGSYEQYF. The chain uses TRBV4-2 and TRBJ2-7; D is uncertain. The germline gives CDR1 LGHNA, CDR2 YNFKEQ. The CDR3 is 17 residues long. V gave up 1 base and J gave up 1 base, with 17 bases separating them.

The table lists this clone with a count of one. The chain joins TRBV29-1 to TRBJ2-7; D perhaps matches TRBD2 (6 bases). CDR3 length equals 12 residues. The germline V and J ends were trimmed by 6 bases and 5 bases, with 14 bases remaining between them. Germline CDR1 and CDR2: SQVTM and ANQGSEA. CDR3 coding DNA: TGCAGCGTGGCGGGACGTGCGGACGAGCAGTACTTC. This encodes CSVAGRADEQYF.

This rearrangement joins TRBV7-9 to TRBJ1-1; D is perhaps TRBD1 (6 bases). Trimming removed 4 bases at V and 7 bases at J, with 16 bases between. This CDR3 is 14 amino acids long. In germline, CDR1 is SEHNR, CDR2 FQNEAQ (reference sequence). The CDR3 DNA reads TGTGCCAGCAGCTCGCCCAGGGGCGCGTTTGAAGCTTTCTTT. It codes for CASSSPRGAFEAFF. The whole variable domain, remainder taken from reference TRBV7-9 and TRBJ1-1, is DTGVSQNPRHKITKRGQNVTFRCDPISEHNRLYWYRQTLGQGPEFLTYFQNEAQLEKSRLLSDRFSAERPKGSFSTLEIQRTEQGDSAMYLCASSSPRGAFEAFFGQGTRLTVV.

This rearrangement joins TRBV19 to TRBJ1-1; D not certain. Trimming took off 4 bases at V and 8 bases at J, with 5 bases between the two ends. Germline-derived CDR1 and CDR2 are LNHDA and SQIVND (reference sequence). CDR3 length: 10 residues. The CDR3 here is CASSSLEAFF. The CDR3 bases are TGTGCCAGTAGTAGCCTAGAAGCTTTCTTT.

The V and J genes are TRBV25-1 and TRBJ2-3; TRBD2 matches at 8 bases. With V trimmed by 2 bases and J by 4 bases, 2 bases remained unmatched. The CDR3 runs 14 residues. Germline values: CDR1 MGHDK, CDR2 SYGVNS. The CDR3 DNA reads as TGTGCCAGCAGTGAAGCGGGAGGACCAGATACGCAGTATTTT. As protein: CASSEAGGPDTQYF.

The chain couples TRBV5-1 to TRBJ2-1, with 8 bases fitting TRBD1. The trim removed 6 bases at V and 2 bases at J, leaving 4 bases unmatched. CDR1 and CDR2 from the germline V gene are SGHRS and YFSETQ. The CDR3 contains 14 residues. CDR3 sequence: CASTRQGTYNEQFF. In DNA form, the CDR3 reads TGCGCCAGCACCCGACAGGGGACCTACAATGAGCAGTTCTTC.

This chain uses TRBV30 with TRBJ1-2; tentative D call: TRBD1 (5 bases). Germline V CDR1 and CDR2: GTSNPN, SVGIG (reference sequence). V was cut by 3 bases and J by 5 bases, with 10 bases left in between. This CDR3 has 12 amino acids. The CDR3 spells CAWRTAGYGYTF. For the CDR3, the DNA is TGTGCCTGGAGAACTGCAGGGTATGGCTACACCTTC.

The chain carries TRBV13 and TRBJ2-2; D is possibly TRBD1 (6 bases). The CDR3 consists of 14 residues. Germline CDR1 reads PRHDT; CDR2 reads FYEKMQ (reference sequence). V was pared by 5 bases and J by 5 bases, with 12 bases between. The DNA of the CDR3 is TGTGCCAGCAGCAGGACAGTCAAGACCGGGGAGCTGTTTTTT. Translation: CASSRTVKTGELFF.

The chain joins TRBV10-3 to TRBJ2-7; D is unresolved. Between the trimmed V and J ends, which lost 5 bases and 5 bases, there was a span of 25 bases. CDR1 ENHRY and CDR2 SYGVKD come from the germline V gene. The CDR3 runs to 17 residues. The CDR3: CAISKSAVGSQNHEQYF. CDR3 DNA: TGTGCCATCAGTAAGAGCGCCGTAGGAAGCCAGAACCACGAGCAGTACTTC.

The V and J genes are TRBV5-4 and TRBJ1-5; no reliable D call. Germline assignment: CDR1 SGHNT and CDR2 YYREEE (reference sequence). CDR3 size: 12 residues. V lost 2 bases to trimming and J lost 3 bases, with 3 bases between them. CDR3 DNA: TGTGCCAGCAGCTTTAACAATCAGCCCCAGCATTTT. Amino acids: CASSFNNQPQHF.

CDR3 in amino acids: CASSLQGISGYTF. The CDR3 DNA reads as TGTGCCAGCAGCTTGCAGGGGATCAGCGGCTACACCTTC. The gene calls are TRBV7-8 and TRBJ1-2; perhaps TRBD1 as D (6 bases). Germline-derived CDR1 and CDR2 are SGHVS and FQNEAQ. The CDR3 spans 13 residues. The germline V and J ends were trimmed by 3 bases and 8 bases, with 13 bases remaining between them.

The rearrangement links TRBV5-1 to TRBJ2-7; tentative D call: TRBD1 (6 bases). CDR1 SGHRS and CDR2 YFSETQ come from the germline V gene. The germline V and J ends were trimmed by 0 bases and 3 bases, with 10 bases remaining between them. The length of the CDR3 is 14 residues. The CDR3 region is CASSLGMDSYEQYF. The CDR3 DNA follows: TGCGCCAGCAGCTTGGGGATGGACAGCTACGAGCAGTACTTC.

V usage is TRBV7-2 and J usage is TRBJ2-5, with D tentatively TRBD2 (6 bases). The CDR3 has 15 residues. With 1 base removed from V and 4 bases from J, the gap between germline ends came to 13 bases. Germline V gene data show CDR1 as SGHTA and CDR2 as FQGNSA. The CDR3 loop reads CASSLGGLGRETQYF. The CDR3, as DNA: TGTGCCAGCAGCTTAGGGGGACTGGGGAGAGAGACCCAGTACTTC.

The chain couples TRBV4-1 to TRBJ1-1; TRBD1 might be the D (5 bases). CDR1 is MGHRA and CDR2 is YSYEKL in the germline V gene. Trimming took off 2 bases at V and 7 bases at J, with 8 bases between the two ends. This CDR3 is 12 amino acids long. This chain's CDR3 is CASSQRGDEAFF. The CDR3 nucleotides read TGCGCCAGCAGCCAAAGGGGTGATGAAGCTTTCTTT.

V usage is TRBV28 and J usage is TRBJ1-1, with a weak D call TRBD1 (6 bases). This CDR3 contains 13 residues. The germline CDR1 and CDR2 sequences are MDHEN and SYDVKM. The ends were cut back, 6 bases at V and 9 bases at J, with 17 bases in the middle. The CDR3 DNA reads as TGTGCCAGCAGCCATCGGGGGGCCGACAAAGCTTTCTTT. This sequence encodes CASSHRGADKAFF.

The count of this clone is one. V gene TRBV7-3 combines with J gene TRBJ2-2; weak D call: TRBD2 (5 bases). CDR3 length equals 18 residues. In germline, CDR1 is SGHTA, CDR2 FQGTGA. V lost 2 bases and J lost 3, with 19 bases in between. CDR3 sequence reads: CASSLPNSSTIDTGELFF. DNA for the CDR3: TGTGCCAGCAGCTTACCCAACTCTAGCACTATTGACACCGGGGAGCTGTTTTTT.

The chain's CDR3 is CAISEEDSYEQYF. Written as DNA, the CDR3 is TGTGCCATCAGTGAGGAGGACTCCTACGAGCAGTACTTC. J is TRBJ2-7 and V is TRBV10-3; D not certain. V lost 2 bases and J lost 0, with 5 bases in between. This CDR3 spans 13 amino acids. From germline, CDR1 is ENHRY and CDR2 SYGVKD.

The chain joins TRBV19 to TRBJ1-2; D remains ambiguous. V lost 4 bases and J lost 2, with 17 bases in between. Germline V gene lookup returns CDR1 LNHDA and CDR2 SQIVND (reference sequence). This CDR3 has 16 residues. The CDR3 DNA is TGTGCCAGTAGTACCTCGAGTCATCAGGTAAACTATGGCTACACCTTC. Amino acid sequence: CASSTSSHQVNYGYTF.